These T cell receptor beta chains were read from a single sample in a study of blood T cell repertoires in COVID-19. TCRdb's table, derived via immunoSEQ multiplex PCR, lists solely in-frame clones and lacks some. The table has 80,000 or so clones, more than 70% seen once. The sample comprised peripheral blood. The receptors here all came from a man aged 50 or older with acute or convalescent COVID-19. CDR3s include the opening cysteine and the closing phenylalanine or tryptophan. A D gene is named only where the DNA matches it firmly. Size is omitted from some rows. Given values are once, few, many or a class for expanded clones.

V	J	size	D	DNA	CDR3
TRBV19	TRBJ2-2	NA	NA	TGTGCCAGTAGTATGATAGGGAGTATCGCCGGGGAGCTGTTTTTT	CASSMIGSIAGELFF
TRBV19	TRBJ1-5	NA	NA	TGTGCCAGTAGTGGACAGACATATAGCAATCAGCCCCAGCATTTT	CASSGQTYSNQPQHF
TRBV3-1/TRBV3-2	TRBJ2-3	NA	TRBD1	TGTGCCAGCAGCCAAGATCCTCGTCCCGGGACAGGGTCAACGGATACGCAGTATTTT	CASSQDPRPGTGSTDTQYF
TRBV19	TRBJ2-7	once	TRBD2	TGTGCCAGTAGTATGGGGCGGGAGGTCAACGAGCAGTACTTC	CASSMGREVNEQYF
TRBV4-3	TRBJ1-1	NA	NA	TGCGCCAGCAGCCAAGATGGCACAGGGTCGGCTTTCTTT	CASSQDGTGSAFF
TRBV15	TRBJ2-1	NA	NA	TGTGCCACCAGCGTCTCAAAGAGCTCCTACAATGAGCAGTTCTTC	CATSVSKSSYNEQFF
TRBV3-1/TRBV3-2	TRBJ2-3	NA	TRBD2	TGTGCCAGCAGCTTGACTAGCGGGGGGCAAGATACGCAGTATTTT	CASSLTSGGQDTQYF
TRBV18	TRBJ1-2	NA	NA	TGTGCCAGCTCACCGAGAACAGGGCGCGACTATGGCTACACCTTC	CASSPRTGRDYGYTF
TRBV13	TRBJ2-3	NA	NA	TGTGCCAGCAGCTCCCGGGATCGTAACACAGATACGCAGTATTTT	CASSSRDRNTDTQYF
TRBV9	TRBJ2-5	NA	TRBD1	TGTGCCAGCAGCGCCCGGACAGGGGAGGAGGAGACCCAGTACTTC	CASSARTGEEETQYF
TRBV6-2/TRBV6-3	TRBJ1-1	NA	NA	TGTGCCAGCAGTTCGGCAGGGCGGAACACTGAAGCTTTCTTT	CASSSAGRNTEAFF
TRBV4-2	TRBJ1-2	NA	NA	TGTGCCAGCAGCCAAGACGGCGCAGACTCTAACTATGGCTACACCTTC	CASSQDGADSNYGYTF
TRBV12-3/TRBV12-4	TRBJ1-5	NA	NA	TGTGCCAGCAGTCAGGTTAGCAATCAGCCCCAGCATTTT	CASSQVSNQPQHF
TRBV7-9	TRBJ1-1	NA	NA	TGTGCCAGCAGCTTGACAGGAAGGGCTTTCTTT	CASSLTGRAFF
TRBV3-1/TRBV3-2	TRBJ2-2	NA	TRBD2	TGTGCCAGCAGCCCGGTCTCCCTAGCGGGTCACACCGGGGAGCTGTTTTTT	CASSPVSLAGHTGELFF
TRBV12-3/TRBV12-4	TRBJ2-3	NA	NA	TGTGCCAGCAGCTCTCACTCCACAGATACGCAGTATTTT	CASSSHSTDTQYF
TRBV27	TRBJ2-5	once	TRBD2	TGTGCCAGCAGTTTAAAAAGCGGGGGGGCCGAGGTGCGCGAGACCCAGTACTTC	CASSLKSGGAEVRETQYF
TRBV7-2	TRBJ1-1	NA	TRBD1	TGTGCCAGCGGCTCCGGGACAGGGGCTATGAACACTGAAGCTTTCTTT	CASGSGTGAMNTEAFF
TRBV11-2	TRBJ2-7	NA	TRBD2	TGTGCCAGCAGGCGGTTAGGGGGACTAGCGGGAGACGAGCAGTACTTC	CASRRLGGLAGDEQYF
TRBV19	TRBJ2-3	NA	NA	TGTGCCAGTAGTATCGCGGACACAGATACGCAGTATTTT	CASSIADTDTQYF
TRBV7-9	TRBJ2-5	NA	NA	TGTGCCAGCAGCTTACCCCAGGTTTCAGAGACCCAGTACTTC	CASSLPQVSETQYF
TRBV5-1	TRBJ2-2	NA	NA	TGCGCCAGCAGCCCCGACTCCGGGGAGCTGTTTTTT	CASSPDSGELFF
TRBV5-6	TRBJ1-2	NA	NA	TGTGCCAGCAGCTCTACAGGATATGGCTACACCTTC	CASSSTGYGYTF
TRBV19	TRBJ1-4	NA	NA	TGTGCCAGTAGTATTCCACAGGGTGAAAAACTGTTTTTT	CASSIPQGEKLFF
TRBV11-2	TRBJ2-1	NA	TRBD2	TGTGCCAGCAGCTTAGACCGGGGACTAGCGGGGGGAAATGAGCAGTTCTTC	CASSLDRGLAGGNEQFF
TRBV19	TRBJ2-3	NA	NA	TGTGCCAGTAGTATTGCACTCAGCACAGATACGCAGTATTTT	CASSIALSTDTQYF
TRBV18	TRBJ2-5	NA	NA	TGTGCCAGCTCACCAGTTACAACTATTCAAGAGACCCAGTACTTC	CASSPVTTIQETQYF
TRBV2	TRBJ1-6	NA	TRBD1	TGTGCCAGCGGTCGGACAGGTACTTCACCCCTCCACTTT	CASGRTGTSPLHF
TRBV6-5	TRBJ1-3	few	NA	TGTGCCAGCAGTTCGCCCGGGGGGTCTGGAAACACCATATATTTT	CASSSPGGSGNTIYF
TRBV28	TRBJ1-1	NA	NA	TGTGCCAGCAGTCGGAGATTGAACACTGAAGCTTTCTTT	CASSRRLNTEAFF
TRBV5-1	TRBJ2-5	NA	TRBD2	TGCGCCAGCAGCAAGCAAGCGGGGTTGGAAGGAGAGACCCAGTACTTC	CASSKQAGLEGETQYF
TRBV6-5	TRBJ1-1	NA	NA	TGTGCCAGCAGTTACACTACGGGTGAGGCTTTCTTT	CASSYTTGEAFF
TRBV29-1	TRBJ1-1	NA	NA	TGCAGCGTTGAGAGGCGGTTAGCTTTCTTT	CSVERRLAFF
TRBV5-1	TRBJ2-5	NA	TRBD2	TGCGCCAGCAGCTTGGGGCGGGAGGGCCCTGAGACCCAGTACTTC	CASSLGREGPETQYF
TRBV7-2	TRBJ2-3	NA	NA	TGTGCCAGCAGCTCCTACCTTCGTACAGATACGCAGTATTTT	CASSSYLRTDTQYF